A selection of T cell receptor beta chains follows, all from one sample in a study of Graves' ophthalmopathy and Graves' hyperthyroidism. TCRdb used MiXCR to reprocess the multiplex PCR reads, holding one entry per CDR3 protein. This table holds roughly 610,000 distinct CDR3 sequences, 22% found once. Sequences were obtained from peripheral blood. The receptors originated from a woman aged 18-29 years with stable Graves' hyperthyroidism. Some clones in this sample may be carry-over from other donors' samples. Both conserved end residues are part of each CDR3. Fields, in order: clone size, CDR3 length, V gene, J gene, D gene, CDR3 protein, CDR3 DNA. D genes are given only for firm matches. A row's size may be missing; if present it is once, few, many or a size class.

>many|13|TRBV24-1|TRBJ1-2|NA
CATSDGTAHGYTF
TGTGCCACCAGTGACGGGACCGCCCATGGCTACACCTTC
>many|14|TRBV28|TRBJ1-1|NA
CASSQPNQVDKAFF
TGTGCCAGCAGCCAACCCAATCAGGTGGATAAAGCTTTCTTT
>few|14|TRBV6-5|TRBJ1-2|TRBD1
CASNSGQGMGGYTF
TGTGCCAGCAATTCGGGACAGGGGATGGGGGGCTACACCTTC
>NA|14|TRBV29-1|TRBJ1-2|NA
CSVDEGRPNYGYTF
TGCAGCGTTGATGAGGGACGACCCAACTATGGCTACACCTTC
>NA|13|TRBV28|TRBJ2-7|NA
CASRSPDSREQYF
TGTGCCAGCCGCAGCCCGGACTCGAGGGAGCAGTACTTC
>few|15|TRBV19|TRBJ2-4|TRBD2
CASSMAGLSGDIQYF
TGTGCCAGTAGTATGGCGGGACTATCAGGAGACATTCAGTACTTC
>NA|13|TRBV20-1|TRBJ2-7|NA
CSAPTDWGAEQYF
TGCAGTGCCCCAACCGATTGGGGGGCCGAGCAGTACTTC
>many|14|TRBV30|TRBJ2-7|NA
CAWSVLGKPYEQYF
TGTGCCTGGAGTGTACTTGGCAAGCCCTACGAGCAGTACTTC
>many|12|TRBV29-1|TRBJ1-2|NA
CSVVGGNYGYTF
TGCAGCGTTGTAGGGGGGAACTATGGCTACACCTTC
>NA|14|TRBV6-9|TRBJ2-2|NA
CARSYVSLAGELFF
TGTGCTAGGAGTTATGTGTCCCTCGCCGGGGAGCTGTTTTTT
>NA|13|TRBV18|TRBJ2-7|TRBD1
CASSPPGQYEQYF
TGTGCCAGCTCACCTCCGGGACAGTACGAGCAGTACTTC
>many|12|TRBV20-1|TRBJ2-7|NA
CSVGGLVYEQYF
TGCAGTGTCGGGGGCCTGGTCTACGAGCAGTACTTC
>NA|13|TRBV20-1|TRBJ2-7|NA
CSAPARARYEQYF
TGCAGTGCTCCTGCCAGGGCCCGCTACGAGCAGTACTTC
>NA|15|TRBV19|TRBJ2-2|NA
CASSPREGNTGELFF
TGTGCCAGTAGTCCAAGAGAGGGGAACACCGGGGAGCTGTTTTTT
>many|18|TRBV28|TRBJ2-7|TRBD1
CASSLRENRGLLGYEQYF
TGTGCCAGCAGTTTACGAGAGAATAGGGGGCTATTGGGGTACGAGCAGTACTTC
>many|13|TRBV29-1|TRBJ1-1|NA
CSVGPQGNTEAFF
TGCAGCGTTGGCCCCCAGGGGAACACTGAAGCTTTCTTT
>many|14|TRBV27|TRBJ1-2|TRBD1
CASSPSDRIYGYTF
TGTGCCAGCAGTCCCTCGGACAGGATTTATGGCTACACCTTC
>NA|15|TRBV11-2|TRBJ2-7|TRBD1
CASSLDSTGGYEQYF
TGTGCCAGCAGCTTAGATTCGACAGGGGGCTACGAGCAGTACTTC
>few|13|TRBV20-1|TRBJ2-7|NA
CSARRGGSYEQYF
TGCAGTGCTAGAAGGGGGGGTTCCTACGAGCAGTACTTC
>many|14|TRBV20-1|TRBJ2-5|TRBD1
CSAGTGTARETQYF
TGCAGTGCTGGCACCGGGACAGCTAGAGAGACCCAGTACTTC
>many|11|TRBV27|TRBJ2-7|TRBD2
CASGEGYEQYF
TGTGCCAGCGGGGAGGGCTACGAGCAGTACTTC
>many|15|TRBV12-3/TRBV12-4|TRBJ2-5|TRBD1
CASSPGTGAAETQYF
TGTGCCAGCAGCCCCGGGACAGGGGCAGCAGAGACCCAGTACTTC
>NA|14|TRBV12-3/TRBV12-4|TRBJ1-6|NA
CASISYASLAPLHF
TGTGCCAGCATTTCCTACGCTTCTCTTGCACCCCTCCACTTT
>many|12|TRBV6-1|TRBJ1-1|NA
CASSPGQIEAFF
TGTGCCAGCAGCCCAGGACAGATTGAAGCTTTCTTT
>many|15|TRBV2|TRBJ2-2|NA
CASSEPGAGTGELFF
TGTGCCAGCAGTGAACCGGGGGCAGGCACCGGGGAGCTGTTTTTT
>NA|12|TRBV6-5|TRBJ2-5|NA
CASNSWEETQYF
TGTGCCAGCAATTCATGGGAAGAGACCCAGTACTTC